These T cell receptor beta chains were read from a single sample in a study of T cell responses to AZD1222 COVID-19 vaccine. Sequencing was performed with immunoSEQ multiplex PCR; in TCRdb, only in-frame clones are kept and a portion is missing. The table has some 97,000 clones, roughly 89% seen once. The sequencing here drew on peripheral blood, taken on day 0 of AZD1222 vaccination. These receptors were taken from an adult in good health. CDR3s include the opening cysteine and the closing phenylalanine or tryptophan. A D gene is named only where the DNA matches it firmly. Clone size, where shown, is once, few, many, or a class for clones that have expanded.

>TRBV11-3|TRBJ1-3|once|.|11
TGTGCCAGCAGTCGGGAAAACACCATATATTTT
CASSRENTIYF
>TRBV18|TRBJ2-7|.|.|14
TGTGCCAGCTCACCAGGGGGCGCGTCATACGAGCAGTACTTC
CASSPGGASYEQYF
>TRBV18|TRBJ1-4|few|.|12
TGTGCCAGCTCACCGAACCGTGAAAAACTGTTTTTT
CASSPNREKLFF
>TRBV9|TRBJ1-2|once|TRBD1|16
TGTGCCAGCAGCGCCGAGGAAGGGGGCTTCGGCTATGGCTACACCTTC
CASSAEEGGFGYGYTF
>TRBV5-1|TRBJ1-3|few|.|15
TGCGCCAGCAGCTTGGCACCGGACGTCGGAAACACCATATATTTT
CASSLAPDVGNTIYF
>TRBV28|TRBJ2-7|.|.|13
TGTGCCAGCAGAACCACAGGTACATACGAGCAGTACTTC
CASRTTGTYEQYF
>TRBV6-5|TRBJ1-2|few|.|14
TGTGCCAGCAGTCCCCGGGAGGGCGGGTATGGCTACACCTTC
CASSPREGGYGYTF
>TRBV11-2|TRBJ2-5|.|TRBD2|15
TGTGCCAGCAGCCACTTGACTAGCGCTGAAGAGACCCAGTACTTC
CASSHLTSAEETQYF
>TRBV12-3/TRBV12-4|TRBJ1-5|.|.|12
TGTGCCAGCAGTCCTCTCCGGGGGCCCCAGCATTTT
CASSPLRGPQHF
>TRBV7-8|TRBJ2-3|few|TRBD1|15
TGTGCCAGCGACCAGACAGGGGACCGCACAGATACGCAGTATTTT
CASDQTGDRTDTQYF
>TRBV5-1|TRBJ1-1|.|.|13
TGCGCCAGCAGCCCCCCCAGGGTTACTGAAGCTTTCTTT
CASSPPRVTEAFF
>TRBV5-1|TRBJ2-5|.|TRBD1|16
TGCGCCAGCAGCTTGGGAGACAGGGGGCGCGGAGAGACCCAGTACTTC
CASSLGDRGRGETQYF
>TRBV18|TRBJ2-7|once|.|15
TGTGCCAGTACACTAACGGGTGGAAGCTCCTACGAGCAGTACTTC
CASTLTGGSSYEQYF
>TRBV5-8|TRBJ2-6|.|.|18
TGTGCCAGCAGCTTGGAGGCAGCCTCGGGCTCTGGGGCCAACGTCCTGACTTTC
CASSLEAASGSGANVLTF
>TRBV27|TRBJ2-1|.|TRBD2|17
TGTGCCAGCAGTTTATCGGCCTCTAGCGGGGGGGCCGATGAGCAGTTCTTC
CASSLSASSGGADEQFF
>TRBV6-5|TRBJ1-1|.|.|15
TGTGCCAGCAGTTACTCCCCTAGAGTAGAGACTGAAGCTTTCTTT
CASSYSPRVETEAFF
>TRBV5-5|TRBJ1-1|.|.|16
TGTGCCAGCAGCCGGGTATGGGCCGGGATGAACACTGAAGCTTTCTTT
CASSRVWAGMNTEAFF
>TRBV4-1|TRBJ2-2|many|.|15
TGCGCCAGCAGCCGCGAACAGCGAAACACCGGGGAGCTGTTTTTT
CASSREQRNTGELFF
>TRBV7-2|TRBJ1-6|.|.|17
TGTGCCAGCAGCTTAAGCACCCCTCTGCGGGGTAATTCACCCCTCCACTTT
CASSLSTPLRGNSPLHF
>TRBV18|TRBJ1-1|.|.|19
TGTGCCAGCTCACCACCGAAGCTTACCTGGGGGGAGGTGAACACTGAAGCTTTCTTT
CASSPPKLTWGEVNTEAFF
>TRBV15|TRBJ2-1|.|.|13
TGTGCCACCAGCATCGGACGCCGTGGTGAGCAGTTCTTC
CATSIGRRGEQFF
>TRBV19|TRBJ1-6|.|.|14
TGTGCCAGTCTTGAGGAGGGGGTAGGCTCACCCCTCCACTTT
CASLEEGVGSPLHF
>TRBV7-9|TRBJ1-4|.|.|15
TGTGCCAGCAGCTTAGAACAGAGCATCAATGAAAAACTGTTTTTT
CASSLEQSINEKLFF
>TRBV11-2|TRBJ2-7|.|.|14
TGTGCCAGCACCCCGTTGGGCACCTCCTACGAGCAGTACTTC
CASTPLGTSYEQYF
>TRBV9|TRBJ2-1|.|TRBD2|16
TGTGCCAGCAGCGTAGGGACTAGCGGGGGGTACAATGAGCAGTTCTTC
CASSVGTSGGYNEQFF
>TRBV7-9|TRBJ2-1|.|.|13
TGTGCCAGCAGCTTAATGATGGGCAATGAGCAGTTCTTC
CASSLMMGNEQFF
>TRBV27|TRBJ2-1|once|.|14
TGTGCCAGCAGTTCGTACCTTAGCGGTAGTGAGCAGTTCTTC
CASSSYLSGSEQFF